The source of this TCR beta chain is a study of T-cell reconstitution after alpha-beta-depleted transplantation in children. Study-wide results and caveats: Several hundred rapidly expanded clones from non-depleted graft cells reportedly supplied alpha-beta T cells about two months post-transplant. T-cell counts and diversity at one year following transplant were attributed mainly to newly produced T cells. Surviving thymic progenitors and recipient T cells were the source of high TCRbeta diversity at day 60 in some patients.

Library preparation (for TCRbeta) was performed with unique molecular identifiers. In TCRdb, the PCR reads were re-called with MiXCR into one record per CDR3 protein. The data show around 450,000 distinct CDR3 sequences, about 40% seen once. This clonotype has at least ten counts. Its antigen remains unidentified. Germline CDR1 is SGHRS and CDR2 is YFSETQ. Trimming removed 4 bases from V and 1 base from J, with 11 bases in between. The CDR3 consists of 14 residues. The material was PBMCs, obtained before TCRalphabeta/CD19-depleted stem cell transplant. The chain combines TRBV5-1 with TRBJ1-1, with D possibly being TRBD1 (5 bases). The source is a girl aged 2-9 years with aplastic anemia, due to receive a stem cell transplant. The CDR3 sequence is CASSQGTANTEAFF. The CDR3 DNA reads TGCGCCAGCAGCCAAGGGACGGCGAACACTGAAGCTTTCTTT.